This T cell receptor beta chain was retrieved from a study of a mutant IDH1 vaccine in newly diagnosed glioma. The protocol was immunoSEQ multiplex PCR, while the TCRdb copy is restricted to in-frame clones and leaves out a portion. The sample lists about 55,000 clones, approximately 80% seen once, with under 8% in the top ten. The time point was: week 23, last vaccination. In every dose of vaccine, 300 ug of mutant IDH1 20-mer peptide was given alongside topical imiquimod. This clone was recorded only once. Its specificity is unknown. The sample in question was PBMCs, obtained from a glioma patient whose treatment included an IDH1 peptide vaccine. The receptor was derived from a man in his forties with glioma.

CDR3 amino acids: CASSATVTYNEQFF. Here the CDR3 DNA reads TGTGCCAGCAGCGCTACAGTAACCTACAATGAGCAGTTCTTC. The chain combines TRBV9 with TRBJ2-1; D is ambiguous. The CDR3 is made up of 14 amino acids. V lost 3 bases and J lost 2, with 9 bases in between. CDR1 SGDLS and CDR2 YYNGEE come from the germline V gene.